The 19 T cell receptor beta chains in this list originate from one sample, sequenced in a study of T cell responses to AZD1222 COVID-19 vaccine. Only in-frame clones appear in the TCRdb table, and some are missing; sequencing was by immunoSEQ multiplex PCR. Of over 110,000 clones listed, just over 90% are singletons. Here the sequenced sample was peripheral blood, taken on day 0 of AZD1222 vaccination. These receptors all stem from an adult in good health.

This clone has just one count. An end of the junction differs from the germline gene, which may be a read error. V is TRBV7-8 and J is TRBJ2-2; a possible D gene is TRBD2 (6 bases). Germline V gives CDR1 SGHVS, CDR2 FQNEAQ. The CDR3 is made up of 11 amino acids. CDR3 bases: TGTGCCAGCAAAGAGCCCGGGGGGCTGTTTTTT. Translation gives CASKEPGGLFF.

The chain carries TRBV11-2 and TRBJ1-1; D is undetermined. This CDR3 spans 13 amino acids. Trimming removed 4 bases from V and 1 base from J, with 7 bases in between. Germline CDR1 is SGHAT and CDR2 is FQNNGV. CDR3 region: CASSSYGNTEAFF. The DNA for the CDR3 is TGTGCCAGCAGCTCCTACGGGAACACTGAAGCTTTCTTT. Looking up the rest from reference TRBV11-2 and TRBJ1-1 gives the full variable domain: EAGVAQSPRYKIIEKRQSVAFWCNPISGHATLYWYQQILGQGPKLLIQFQNNGVVDDSQLPKDRFSAERLKGVDSTLKIQPAKLEDSAVYLCASSSYGNTEAFFGQGTRLTVV.

Written as DNA, the CDR3 is TGTGCCAGCAGTCCTGTGATAGCGGGAGGGACCCAGTACTTC. Translation gives CASSPVIAGGTQYF. The chain employs TRBV6-5 and TRBJ2-5, with 10 bases that match TRBD2. V dropped 5 bases and J dropped 7; count of bases not matched to a gene: 7. CDR1 is MNHEY, CDR2 SVGAGI, per germline. This CDR3 spans 14 amino acids.

This clone appeared a single time. Different DNA sequences within this sample yield the same CDR3. The genes are TRBV5-1 and TRBJ1-3; D unclear. The length of the CDR3 is 14 residues. V was trimmed by 0 bases and J by 0 bases, leaving 4 bases between them. The V gene's germline CDR1 is SGHRS and CDR2 YFSETQ. The CDR3 protein is CASSLGDSGNTIYF. In DNA, the CDR3 is TGCGCCAGCAGCTTGGGTGACTCTGGAAACACCATATATTTT.

The CDR3 DNA reads TGTGCGAAGGGGACTAGCGATAACGAGCAGTACTTC. Amino acid sequence: CAKGTSDNEQYF. This chain uses TRBV9 with TRBJ2-7; TRBD2 matches 10 bases. Germline V CDR1 and CDR2: SGDLS, YYNGEE. The CDR3 consists of 12 residues.

V usage is TRBV11-2 and J usage is TRBJ1-6; D gene unclear. Germline lookup yields CDR1 SGHAT and CDR2 FQNNGV. V was pared by 1 base and J by 8 bases, with 15 bases between. CDR3 length: 16 residues. CDR3 region: CASSLVRDSRYSPLHF. CDR3 nucleotides: TGTGCCAGCAGCTTAGTTCGGGATTCAAGATATTCACCCCTCCACTTT.

V usage is TRBV2 and J usage is TRBJ2-5; 7 bases are a match to TRBD2. CDR3 length equals 14 residues. V shed 6 bases, J shed 2 bases, and the junction held 6 bases outside the gene matches. CDR1 SNHLY and CDR2 FYNNEI come from the germline V gene. The CDR3 sequence: CASRERELQETQYF. The CDR3 DNA reads TGTGCCAGCAGAGAGCGGGAACTACAAGAGACCCAGTACTTC. Using reference TRBV2 and TRBJ2-5 for the parts outside the CDR3, the full variable domain is EPEVTQTPSHQVTQMGQEVILRCVPISNHLYFYWYRQILGQKVEFLVSFYNNEISEKSEIFDDQFSVERPDGSNFTLKIRSTKLEDSAMYFCASRERELQETQYFGPGTRLLVL.

On this clone itself: A junction boundary mismatches the germline segment, possibly from a read error. V usage is TRBV7-6 and J usage is TRBJ1-2; D might be TRBD1 (6 bases). The CDR3 has 15 amino acids. Germline V gene sequence: CDR1 SGHVS, CDR2 FNYEAQ. This CDR3 is CASSLAPGQIYGYTF. In nucleotides, the CDR3 is TGTGCCAGCAGCCTAGCCCCCGGACAGATCTATGGCTACACCTTC.

V usage is TRBV25-1 and J usage is TRBJ2-3; 7 bases are shared with TRBD2. Losses at the gene ends were 6 bases for V and 6 bases for J; bases not matched to a gene: 9. The CDR3 runs 14 residues. Per the germline V gene, CDR1 is MGHDK and CDR2 is SYGVNS. The CDR3 region has the DNA TGTGCCAGCAGCGTAGGTAATAGCGGGGATACGCAGTATTTT. Protein: CASSVGNSGDTQYF.

This chain uses TRBV3-1 (or the pseudogene TRBV3-2) with TRBJ1-3, with D possibly TRBD1 on 6 matching bases. The CDR3 extends over 17 amino acids. Germline CDR1 and CDR2: LGHDT and YNNKEL (reference sequence). V shed 1 base and J shed 5 bases, with 18 bases lying between them. The CDR3 DNA follows: TGTGCCAGCAGCCAAGGAACTGGGACATGGCACCGAAACACCATATATTTT. This encodes CASSQGTGTWHRNTIYF.

The chain uses TRBV5-1 and TRBJ1-3; D call uncertain. CDR3 size: 16 residues. Germline-derived CDR1 and CDR2 are SGHRS and YFSETQ. V was clipped by 1 base and J by 0 bases, with 11 bases between them. In DNA form, the CDR3 reads TGCGCCAGCAGCTTGAATGGATTTAGCTCTGGAAACACCATATATTTT. Protein sequence: CASSLNGFSSGNTIYF.

The table lists this clone with a count of one. The V gene is TRBV7-8, the J gene TRBJ2-7; D remains ambiguous. The V gene's germline CDR1 is SGHVS and CDR2 FQNEAQ. V lost 5 bases to trimming and J lost 4 bases, with 12 bases between them. CDR3 length equals 13 residues. CDR3 nucleotides: TGTGCCAGCAGCATAACGAAACCGTACGAGCAGTACTTC. Translation: CASSITKPYEQYF.

V gene TRBV10-3 combines with J gene TRBJ2-2; D call uncertain. Germline V gene data show CDR1 as ENHRY and CDR2 as SYGVKD. The length of the CDR3 is 13 residues. Trimming took 0 bases from V and 3 from J, leaving 2 bases between them. The CDR3: CAISESYTGELFF. In nucleotides, the CDR3 is TGTGCCATCAGTGAGTCTTACACCGGGGAGCTGTTTTTT.

The genes are TRBV13 and TRBJ2-7, with D possibly matching TRBD1 (6 bases). CDR1 is PRHDT and CDR2 is FYEKMQ in the germline V gene (reference sequence). The CDR3 has 12 amino acids. Deletions cut 5 bases from V and 5 bases from J, with 10 bases between. CDR3 sequence (DNA): TGTGCCAGCAGCCGTTGGGGGCACGAGCAGTACTTC. Translation: CASSRWGHEQYF.

This CDR3 is CASSPRGGNYGYTF. DNA of the CDR3: TGTGCCAGCAGCCCTCGGGGGGGTAACTATGGCTACACCTTC. The chain employs TRBV9 and TRBJ1-2; weak D call: TRBD1 (5 bases). This CDR3 is built from 14 residues. Germline CDR1 and CDR2: SGDLS and YYNGEE. With 4 bases removed from V and 1 base from J, the gap between germline ends came to 11 bases.

V gene TRBV6-6 combines with J gene TRBJ2-7, with D hard to call. The ends were cut back, 4 bases at V and 3 bases at J, with 13 bases in the middle. The CDR3 sequence is 14 residues long. From germline, CDR1 is MNHNY and CDR2 SVGAGI (reference sequence). The CDR3 sequence: CASSSSGRDYEQYF. The CDR3 region has the DNA TGTGCCAGCAGTTCGTCCGGACGAGACTACGAGCAGTACTTC.

This chain joins TRBV7-8 and TRBJ2-7; 8 bases are a match to TRBD1. The CDR3 is made up of 16 amino acids. The J segment lost 6 bases and the V segment lost 3 bases, leaving 13 bases of the junction unmatched. Germline V gene lookup returns CDR1 SGHVS and CDR2 FQNEAQ. CDR3 residues: CASSLANRGFLSEQYF. The CDR3 coding sequence is TGTGCCAGCAGCTTGGCGAACAGGGGGTTCTTGAGCGAGCAGTACTTC.

V gene TRBV5-4 combines with J gene TRBJ1-2; D is unclear. The germline V gene encodes CDR1 SGHNT and CDR2 YYREEE (reference sequence). Trimming shortened V by 1 base and J by 4 bases, and 11 bases separated the two germline ends. This CDR3 has 14 amino acids. The CDR3 is CASSLFSRTYGYTF. Here the CDR3 DNA reads TGTGCCAGCAGCTTGTTCTCACGGACCTATGGCTACACCTTC. Using reference TRBV5-4 and TRBJ1-2 for the parts outside the CDR3, the full variable domain is ETGVTQSPTHLIKTRGQQVTLRCSSQSGHNTVSWYQQALGQGPQFIFQYYREEENGRGNFPPRFSGLQFPNYSSELNVNALELDDSALYLCASSLFSRTYGYTFGSGTRLTVV.

The chain recombines TRBV5-4 with TRBJ2-7; 13 bases map to TRBD2. V shed 3 bases, J shed 7 bases, and the junction held 13 bases outside the gene matches. The CDR3 consists of 17 residues. Germline values: CDR1 SGHNT, CDR2 YYREEE (reference sequence). The CDR3 region is CASSSLGTSGVRHEQYF. CDR3 coding DNA: TGTGCCAGCAGCTCACTCGGGACTAGCGGGGTTCGTCATGAGCAGTACTTC.